This paragraph covers one T cell receptor beta chain sequence. What it recognizes is unknown. These data come from a study of T cells in tuberculosis. As for the study in general: This South African cohort compared adolescents with or without latent tuberculosis against adults with active tuberculosis.

V dropped 0 bases and J dropped 14 bases, with 11 bases sitting between them. The CDR3 totals 12 residues. Looked up from germline, CDR1 is MNHEY and CDR2 is SVGAGI. Generated by immunoSEQ multiplex PCR, the TCRdb table keeps only in-frame clones and is missing some. Of tens of thousands of clones in the sample, 85% to 95% were seen once. Regarding the study as a whole: GEM motif frequencies gave over 55% accuracy; the GMM repertoire gave about 87%.

The receptor's source is a donor between 10 and 35 years old with latent tuberculosis or without tuberculosis infection. Some clones in this sample may be carry-over from other donors' samples. J is TRBJ2-1 and V is TRBV6-5; the D gene is possibly TRBD2 (5 bases). Material: PBMCs. The CDR3 sequence: CASSYSDSPKFF. The DNA for the CDR3 is TGTGCCAGCAGTTACTCGGACTCCCCTAAGTTCTTC.